The rows below give T cell receptor beta chains drawn from one sample of a study of blood T cells in healthy people across ages. MiXCR was run by TCRdb on the 5' RACE reads, yielding one entry per CDR3 protein. The table shows fewer than 900,000 distinct CDR3 sequences, with about half occurring only once. Sequencing used blood. These receptors originate from an older woman in good health. CDR3s include the opening cysteine and the closing phenylalanine or tryptophan. The order of the fields is CDR3 protein, CDR3 DNA, D gene, J gene, clone size, V gene. A D gene is named only where the DNA matches it firmly. Part of the rows lack a size; the others show once, few, many or a class for expanded clones.

CASSVGRGETQYF,TGTGCCAGCAGCGTAGGTAGGGGAGAGACCCAGTACTTC,.,TRBJ2-5,.,TRBV9
CASSRIETSGRAQETQYF,TGTGCCAGCAGCCGCATCGAGACTAGCGGGAGGGCCCAAGAGACCCAGTACTTC,TRBD2,TRBJ2-5,once,TRBV7-2
CASSFIVRGDAQYF,TGTGCCAGCAGTTTCATAGTGAGAGGGGATGCGCAGTATTTT,.,TRBJ2-3,.,TRBV12-3/TRBV12-4
CSAKMGGNTEAFF,TGCAGTGCAAAGATGGGGGGGAACACTGAAGCTTTCTTT,.,TRBJ1-1,.,TRBV20-1
CASSSYEGEAFF,TGTGCCAGCAGTTCTTATGAGGGTGAAGCTTTCTTT,.,TRBJ1-1,.,TRBV6-5
CSVRGTSGSYEQYF,TGCAGTGTCAGAGGGACTAGCGGCTCCTACGAGCAGTACTTC,TRBD2,TRBJ2-7,.,TRBV20-1
CASSLYSSSYNEQFF,TGTGCCAGCAGCCTTTATTCCAGCTCCTACAATGAGCAGTTCTTC,.,TRBJ2-1,.,TRBV7-2
CASSQDHGQGDRPQHF,TGCGCCAGCAGCCAAGACCACGGACAGGGTGATCGGCCCCAGCATTTT,TRBD1,TRBJ1-5,.,TRBV4-1
CASSIGLIYNEQFF,TGTGCCAGTAGTATAGGGCTAATCTACAATGAGCAGTTCTTC,.,TRBJ2-1,.,TRBV19
CANSPQGPYEQYF,TGTGCCAACAGTCCCCAGGGGCCCTACGAGCAGTACTTC,.,TRBJ2-7,.,TRBV6-2/TRBV6-3
CSVEDWDVSSGNTIYF,TGCAGCGTTGAAGATTGGGACGTGAGCTCTGGAAACACCATATATTTT,.,TRBJ1-3,once,TRBV29-1
CASSFRYPAGTSSYTYF,TGTGCCAGCAGCTTCCGATACCCCGCCGGGACTAGCTCTTATACGTACTTC,TRBD2,TRBJ2-4,.,TRBV7-2
CSSVPNEQFF,TGCAGCAGTGTTCCCAATGAGCAGTTCTTC,.,TRBJ2-1,few,TRBV20-1
CASSLGTPSREQYF,TGTGCCAGCAGTTTAGGGACCCCGTCGAGGGAGCAGTACTTC,.,TRBJ2-4,.,TRBV28
CSVTQGSRGSSGNTIYF,TGCAGTGTTACACAGGGCAGCCGGGGAAGCTCTGGAAACACCATATATTTT,.,TRBJ1-3,.,TRBV20-1
CASTADSGTVIAKNIQYF,TGTGCCAGCACCGCGGACTCCGGGACAGTCATAGCCAAAAACATTCAGTACTTC,TRBD1,TRBJ2-4,.,TRBV12-3/TRBV12-4
CASSVLAGGPYNEQFF,TGTGCCAGCAGCGTGTTAGCGGGAGGGCCTTACAATGAGCAGTTCTTC,TRBD2,TRBJ2-1,.,TRBV9
CASSLAGTGFGETQYF,TGTGCCAGCAGCTTAGCCGGGACAGGGTTTGGGGAGACCCAGTACTTC,TRBD1,TRBJ2-5,.,TRBV7-7
CASFLGLAGARNKNSSYNEQFF,TGTGCCAGCTTCCTGGGACTAGCGGGAGCGCGAAATAAAAATAGCTCCTACAATGAGCAGTTCTTC,TRBD2,TRBJ2-1,.,TRBV11-2
CSARSPGGRTEAFF,TGCAGTGCTAGAAGCCCGGGGGGGAGGACTGAAGCTTTCTTT,.,TRBJ1-1,few,TRBV20-1
CASRDTAGGETQYF,TGTGCCAGCAGGGATACGGCAGGGGGAGAGACCCAGTACTTC,TRBD1,TRBJ2-5,.,TRBV6-2/TRBV6-3
CSARDPLAGVTDTQYF,TGCAGTGCTAGAGATCCGCTAGCGGGAGTGACAGATACGCAGTATTTT,TRBD2,TRBJ2-3,few,TRBV20-1